This paragraph reports one TCR beta chain. This record belongs to a study of blood T cell repertoires in COVID-19. The overall study: PBMCs, B-cell-depleted T cells, or T cells provided the cDNA or gDNA that made up the material.

J lost 6 bases, V lost 0 bases, and 8 bases had no gene match. The CDR3 contains 17 residues. CDR1 and CDR2 from the germline V gene are MNHNS and SASEGT. Sequenced by immunoSEQ multiplex PCR; TCRdb stores in-frame clones only, minus some. The table has some 120,000 clones, more than 75% seen once. V usage is TRBV6-1 and J usage is TRBJ2-3; 11 bases match TRBD1. The material sequenced was peripheral blood. This TCR was recovered from a man aged 60 to 75 with acute or convalescent COVID-19. The CDR3 region is CASSEAGQGGLWDTQYF. As DNA, the CDR3 is TGTGCCAGCAGTGAAGCGGGACAGGGGGGCTTGTGGGATACGCAGTATTTT.